A selection of T cell receptor beta chains follows, all from one sample in a study of CD8+ T cells in alopecia areata. Here immunoSEQ multiplex PCR was the method, and the copy in TCRdb shows in-frame clones only, minus some. The sample records roughly 220,000 clones, less than 45% being singletons. Sample: CD4+ T cells sorted from blood, taken at approximately week 31, from a patient treated with tofacitinib. The receptors stem from a human donor with alopecia areata. The conserved cysteine and the conserved F or W are not part of the CDR3 here.

v_gene	len	j_gene	CDR3aa
TRBV10-3	14	TRBJ2-6	AIAIGPRAGANVLT
TRBV5-1	16	TRBJ1-4	ASSLGPLQGPTNEKLF
TRBV5-6	12	TRBJ2-4	ASSSERENGIQY
TRBV30	13	TRBJ2-7	AWSGKSGGSYEQY
TRBV2	14	TRBJ1-5	ASSGPQLYSNQPQH
TRBV25-1	14	TRBJ1-5	ASSELGQGSNQPQH
TRBV11-1	14	TRBJ2-3	ASSLGGNLGIHTQY
TRBV5-1	16	TRBJ2-6	ASSLGHPTLSGANVLT
TRBV30	19	TRBJ2-1	AWSVQPWGAGGRARYNEQF
TRBV18	14	TRBJ2-2	ASSPNGQGAAGELF
TRBV29-1	11	TRBJ1-4	SGGMNFNEKLF
TRBV10-2	13	TRBJ2-7	AARAGLAGNYEQY
TRBV6-1	11	TRBJ2-7	ASSLQGTYEQY
TRBV5-6	13	TRBJ2-7	ASSLMPGAGNEQY
TRBV7-9	12	TRBJ2-3	ASSFPLNTDTQY
TRBV2	13	TRBJ2-7	ASSQGPGVSYEQY
TRBV6-5	10	TRBJ1-2	ASSYGVNGYT
TRBV7-9	14	TRBJ2-3	ASSPPSGRATDTQY
TRBV30	13	TRBJ1-4	AWKESGIPNEKLF
TRBV30	13	TRBJ2-1	AWSPIGSVHNEQF
TRBV19	13	TRBJ2-6	ASSIGVTGANVLT
TRBV7-9	15	TRBJ1-1	ASSLALAGGVNTEAF
TRBV9	10	TRBJ1-2	ASTATGDGYT
TRBV11-2	12	TRBJ1-1	ASSPLARNTEAF
TRBV29-1	11	TRBJ2-2	SVNKQGAGELF
TRBV9	14	TRBJ1-1	ASSPPKTGTNTEAF
TRBV6-5	11	TRBJ1-2	ASSPGSSYGYT
TRBV23-1	17	TRBJ1-2	ASSHKDRDSTTANYGYT
TRBV30	10	TRBJ1-2	AGVRGGYGYT